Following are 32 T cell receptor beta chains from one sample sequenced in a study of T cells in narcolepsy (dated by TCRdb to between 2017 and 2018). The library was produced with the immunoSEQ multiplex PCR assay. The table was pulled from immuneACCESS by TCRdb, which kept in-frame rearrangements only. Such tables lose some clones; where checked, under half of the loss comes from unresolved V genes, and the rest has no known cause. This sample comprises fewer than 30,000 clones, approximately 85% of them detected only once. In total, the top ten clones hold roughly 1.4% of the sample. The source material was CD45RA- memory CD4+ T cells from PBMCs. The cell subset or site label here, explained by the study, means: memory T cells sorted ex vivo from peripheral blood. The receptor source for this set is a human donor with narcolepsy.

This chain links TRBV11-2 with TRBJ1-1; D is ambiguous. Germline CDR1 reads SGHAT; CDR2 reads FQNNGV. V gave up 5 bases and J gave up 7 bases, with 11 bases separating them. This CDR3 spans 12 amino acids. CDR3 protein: CASSPSIGEAFF. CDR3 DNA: TGTGCCAGCAGCCCCAGTATTGGTGAAGCTTTCTTT.

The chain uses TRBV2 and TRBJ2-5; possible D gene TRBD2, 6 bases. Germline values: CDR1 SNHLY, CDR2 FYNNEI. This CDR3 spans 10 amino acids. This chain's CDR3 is CATAGETQYF. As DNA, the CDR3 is TGTGCGACGGCGGGGGAGACCCAGTACTTC.

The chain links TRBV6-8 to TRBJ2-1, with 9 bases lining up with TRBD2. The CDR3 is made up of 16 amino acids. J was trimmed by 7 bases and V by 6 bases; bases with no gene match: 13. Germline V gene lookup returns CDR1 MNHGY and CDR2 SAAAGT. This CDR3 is CASSHPGLALRNEQFF. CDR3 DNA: TGTGCCAGCAGCCACCCGGGACTAGCCCTCCGGAATGAGCAGTTCTTC.

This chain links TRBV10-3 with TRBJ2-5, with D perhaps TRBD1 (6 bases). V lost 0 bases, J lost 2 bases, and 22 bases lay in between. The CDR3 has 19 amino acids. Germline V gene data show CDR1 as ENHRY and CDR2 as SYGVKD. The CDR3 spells CAISESSSGAGAPQETQYF. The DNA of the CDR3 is TGTGCCATCAGTGAGTCCAGTAGTGGGGCAGGGGCCCCTCAAGAGACCCAGTACTTC.

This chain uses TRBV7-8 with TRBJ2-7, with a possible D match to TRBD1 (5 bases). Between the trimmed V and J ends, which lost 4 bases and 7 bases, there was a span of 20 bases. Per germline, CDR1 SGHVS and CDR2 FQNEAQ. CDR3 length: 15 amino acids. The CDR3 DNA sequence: TGTGCCAGCAGCTCCTTAGGGGTGCAACTACGTGAGCAGTACTTC. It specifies CASSSLGVQLREQYF.

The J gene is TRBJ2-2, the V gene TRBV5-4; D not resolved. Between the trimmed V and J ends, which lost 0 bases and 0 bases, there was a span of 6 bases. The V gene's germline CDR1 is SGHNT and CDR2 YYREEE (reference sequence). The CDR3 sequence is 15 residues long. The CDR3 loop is CASSLGLANTGELFF. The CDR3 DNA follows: TGTGCCAGCAGCTTGGGGTTAGCGAACACCGGGGAGCTGTTTTTT.

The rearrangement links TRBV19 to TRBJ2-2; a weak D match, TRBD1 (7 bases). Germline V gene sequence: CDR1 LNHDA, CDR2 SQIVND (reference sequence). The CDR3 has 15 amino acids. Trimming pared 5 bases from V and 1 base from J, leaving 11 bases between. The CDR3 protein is CASSSGGWNTGELFF. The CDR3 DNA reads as TGTGCCAGTAGTTCAGGGGGGTGGAACACCGGGGAGCTGTTTTTT.

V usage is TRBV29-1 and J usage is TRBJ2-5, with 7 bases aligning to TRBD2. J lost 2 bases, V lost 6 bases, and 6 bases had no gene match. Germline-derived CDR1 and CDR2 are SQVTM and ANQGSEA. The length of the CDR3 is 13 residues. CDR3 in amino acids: CSVGGTSQETQYF. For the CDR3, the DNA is TGCAGCGTGGGAGGGACTTCTCAAGAGACCCAGTACTTC.

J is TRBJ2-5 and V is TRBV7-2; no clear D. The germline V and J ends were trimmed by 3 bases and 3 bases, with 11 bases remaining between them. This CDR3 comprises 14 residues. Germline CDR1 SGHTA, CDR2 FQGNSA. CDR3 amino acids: CASSLVMSEETQYF. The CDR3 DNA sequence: TGTGCCAGCAGCTTGGTGATGTCGGAAGAGACCCAGTACTTC.

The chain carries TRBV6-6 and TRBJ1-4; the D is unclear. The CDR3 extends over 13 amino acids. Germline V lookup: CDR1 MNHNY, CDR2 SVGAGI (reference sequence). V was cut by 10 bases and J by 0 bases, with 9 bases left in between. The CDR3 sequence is CATKEATNEKLFF. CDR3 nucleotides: TGTGCCACAAAGGAGGCAACTAATGAAAAACTGTTTTTT.

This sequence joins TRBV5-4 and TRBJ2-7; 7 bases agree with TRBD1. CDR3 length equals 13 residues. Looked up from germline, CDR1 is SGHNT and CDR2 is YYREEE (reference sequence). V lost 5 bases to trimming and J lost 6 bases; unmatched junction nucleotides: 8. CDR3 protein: CASRPPTGLEQYF. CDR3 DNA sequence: TGTGCCAGCAGACCCCCGACAGGGCTCGAGCAGTACTTC.

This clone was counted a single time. CDR3: CASSTWGLAGELFF. Written as DNA, the CDR3 is TGTGCCAGCAGCACGTGGGGACTAGCGGGTGAGCTGTTTTTT. The chain is built from TRBV5-4 and TRBJ2-2; TRBD2 aligns across 12 bases. J lost 11 bases, V lost 4 bases, and 6 bases had no gene match. The CDR3 spans 14 residues. Germline-derived CDR1 and CDR2 are SGHNT and YYREEE (reference sequence).

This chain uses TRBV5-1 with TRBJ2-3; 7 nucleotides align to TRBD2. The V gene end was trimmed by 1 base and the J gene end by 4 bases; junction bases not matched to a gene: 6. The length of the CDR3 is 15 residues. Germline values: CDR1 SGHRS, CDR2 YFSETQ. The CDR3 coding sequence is TGCGCCAGCAGCTTGCGGGGGGTAGTTGCAGATACGCAGTATTTT. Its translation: CASSLRGVVADTQYF. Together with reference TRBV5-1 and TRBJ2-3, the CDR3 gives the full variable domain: KAGVTQTPRYLIKTRGQQVTLSCSPISGHRSVSWYQQTPGQGLQFLFEYFSETQRNKGNFPGRFSGRQFSNSRSEMNVSTLELGDSALYLCASSLRGVVADTQYFGPGTRLTVL.

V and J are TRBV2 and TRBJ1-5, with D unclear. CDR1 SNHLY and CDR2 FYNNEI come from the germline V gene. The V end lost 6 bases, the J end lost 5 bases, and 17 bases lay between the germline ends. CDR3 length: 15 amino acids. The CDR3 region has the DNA TGTGCCAGCAGACCCAGAGTAGCGGGAGATCAGCCCCAGCATTTT. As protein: CASRPRVAGDQPQHF.

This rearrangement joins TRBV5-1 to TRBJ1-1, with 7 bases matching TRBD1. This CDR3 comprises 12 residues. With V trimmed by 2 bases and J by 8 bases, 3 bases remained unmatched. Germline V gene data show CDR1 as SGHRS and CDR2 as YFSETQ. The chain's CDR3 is CASSFDRAEAFF. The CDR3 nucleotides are TGCGCCAGCAGCTTCGACAGGGCCGAAGCTTTCTTT.

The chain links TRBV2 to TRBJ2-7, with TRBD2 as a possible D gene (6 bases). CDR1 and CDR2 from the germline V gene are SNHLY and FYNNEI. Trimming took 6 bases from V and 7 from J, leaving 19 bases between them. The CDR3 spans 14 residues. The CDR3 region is CASRAPLVSGEQYF. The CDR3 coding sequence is TGTGCCAGCAGAGCGCCCTTGGTTAGCGGAGAGCAGTACTTC.

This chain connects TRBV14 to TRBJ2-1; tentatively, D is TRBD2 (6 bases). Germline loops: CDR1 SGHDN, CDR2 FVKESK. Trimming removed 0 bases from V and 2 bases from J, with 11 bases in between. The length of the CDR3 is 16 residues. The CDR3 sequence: CASSQDETRTYNEQFF. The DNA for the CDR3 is TGTGCCAGCAGCCAAGACGAGACTAGGACCTACAATGAGCAGTTCTTC.

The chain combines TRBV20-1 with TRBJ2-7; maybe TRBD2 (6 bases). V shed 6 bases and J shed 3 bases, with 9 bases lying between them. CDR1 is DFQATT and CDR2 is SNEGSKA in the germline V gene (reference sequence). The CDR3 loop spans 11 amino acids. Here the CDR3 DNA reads TGCAGTGCAGGGCGGGACTACGAGCAGTACTTC. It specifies CSAGRDYEQYF.

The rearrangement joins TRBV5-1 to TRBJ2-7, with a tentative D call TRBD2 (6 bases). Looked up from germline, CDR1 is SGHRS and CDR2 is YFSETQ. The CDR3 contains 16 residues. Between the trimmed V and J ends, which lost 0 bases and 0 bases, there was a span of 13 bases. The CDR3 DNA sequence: TGCGCCAGCAGCTTGGAGGGCGGGGCTGTCTCCTACGAGCAGTACTTC. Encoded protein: CASSLEGGAVSYEQYF.

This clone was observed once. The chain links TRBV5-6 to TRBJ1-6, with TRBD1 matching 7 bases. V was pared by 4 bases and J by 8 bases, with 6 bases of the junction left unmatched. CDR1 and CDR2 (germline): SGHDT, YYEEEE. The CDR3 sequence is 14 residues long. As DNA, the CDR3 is TGTGCCAGCAGCCAGGGGGTTGGTTATTCACCCCTCCACTTT. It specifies CASSQGVGYSPLHF.

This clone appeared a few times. The CDR3 DNA reads as TGTGCCAGCAGTAAAAAGGGAGTCACTAATGAAAAACTGTTTTTT. It codes for CASSKKGVTNEKLFF. The V gene is TRBV6-5, the J gene TRBJ1-4; D uncertain. From germline, CDR1 is MNHEY and CDR2 SVGAGI. Trimming cost V 5 bases and J 2 bases, with 12 bases left between them. The CDR3 consists of 15 residues.

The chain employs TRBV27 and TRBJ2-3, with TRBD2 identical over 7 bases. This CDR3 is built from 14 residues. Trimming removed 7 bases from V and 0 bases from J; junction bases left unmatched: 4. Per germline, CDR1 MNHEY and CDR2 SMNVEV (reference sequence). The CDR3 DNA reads TGTGCCAGCAACAAGCGGGGCAGCACAGATACGCAGTATTTT. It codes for CASNKRGSTDTQYF.

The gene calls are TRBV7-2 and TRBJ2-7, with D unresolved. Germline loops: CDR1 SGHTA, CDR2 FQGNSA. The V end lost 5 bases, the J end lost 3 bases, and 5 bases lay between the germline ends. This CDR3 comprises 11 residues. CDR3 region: CASSRGYEQYF. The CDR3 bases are TGTGCCAGCAGCCGAGGCTACGAGCAGTACTTC.

The DNA for the CDR3 is TGTGCCAGTGGACAGGACAGGGCTTTCACCGGGGAGCTGTTTTTT. Translating it yields CASGQDRAFTGELFF. This chain connects TRBV19 to TRBJ2-2; the match to TRBD1 covers 8 bases. J gave up 4 bases and V 8 bases, and 9 bases lay outside the gene matches. The CDR3 is made up of 15 amino acids. Germline V CDR1 and CDR2: LNHDA, SQIVND (reference sequence).

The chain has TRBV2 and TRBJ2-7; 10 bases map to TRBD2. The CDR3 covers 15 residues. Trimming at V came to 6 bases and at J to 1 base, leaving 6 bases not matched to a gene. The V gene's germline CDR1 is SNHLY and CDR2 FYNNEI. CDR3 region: CASSGTSGNSYEQYF. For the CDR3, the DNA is TGTGCCAGCAGCGGAACTAGCGGGAATTCCTACGAGCAGTACTTC.

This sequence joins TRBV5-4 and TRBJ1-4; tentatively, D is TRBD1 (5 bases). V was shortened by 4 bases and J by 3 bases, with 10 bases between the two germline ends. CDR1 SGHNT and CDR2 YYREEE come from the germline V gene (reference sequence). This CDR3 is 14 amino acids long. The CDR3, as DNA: TGTGCCAGCAGCGGGGCTGGACCTAATGAAAAACTGTTTTTT. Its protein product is CASSGAGPNEKLFF.

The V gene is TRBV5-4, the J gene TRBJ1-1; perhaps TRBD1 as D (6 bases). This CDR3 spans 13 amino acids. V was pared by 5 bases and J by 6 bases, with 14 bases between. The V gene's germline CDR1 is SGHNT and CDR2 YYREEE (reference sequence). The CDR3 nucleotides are TGTGCCAGCAGTTACCAAGGGGGAGCTGAAGCTTTCTTT. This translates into CASSYQGGAEAFF.

Here the CDR3 DNA reads TGTGCCAGCAGCTCACCAACAGGGGGCGTGCAGACCCAGTACTTC. This gives the protein CASSSPTGGVQTQYF. The chain recombines TRBV28 with TRBJ2-5; 9 bases are shared with TRBD1. Germline values: CDR1 MDHEN, CDR2 SYDVKM. Unmatched junction bases numbered 11, after V lost 6 bases and J lost 6 bases. The CDR3 covers 15 residues.

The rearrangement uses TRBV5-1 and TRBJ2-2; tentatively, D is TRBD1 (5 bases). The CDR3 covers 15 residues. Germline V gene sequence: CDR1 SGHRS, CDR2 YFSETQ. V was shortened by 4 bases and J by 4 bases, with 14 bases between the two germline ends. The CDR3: CASSAEQVGTGELFF. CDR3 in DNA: TGCGCCAGCAGCGCCGAACAGGTGGGCACCGGGGAGCTGTTTTTT.

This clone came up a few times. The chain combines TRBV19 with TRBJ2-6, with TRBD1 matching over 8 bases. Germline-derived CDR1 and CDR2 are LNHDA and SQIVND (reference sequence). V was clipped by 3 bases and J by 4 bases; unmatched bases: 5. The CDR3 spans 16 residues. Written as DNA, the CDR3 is TGTGCCAGTAGTATTTGGACAGGGCAGGGGGCCAACGTCCTGACTTTC. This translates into CASSIWTGQGANVLTF.

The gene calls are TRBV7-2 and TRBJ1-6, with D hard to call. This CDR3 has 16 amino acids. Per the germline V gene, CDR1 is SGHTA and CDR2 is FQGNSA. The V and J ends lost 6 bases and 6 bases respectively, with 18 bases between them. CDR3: CASSSSEAYFNSPLHF. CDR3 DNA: TGTGCCAGCAGTTCCTCCGAGGCATATTTTAATTCACCCCTCCACTTT.

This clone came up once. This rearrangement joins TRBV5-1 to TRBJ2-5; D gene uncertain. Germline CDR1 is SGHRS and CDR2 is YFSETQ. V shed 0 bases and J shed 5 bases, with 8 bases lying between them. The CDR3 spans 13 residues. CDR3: CASSLALGETQYF. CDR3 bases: TGCGCCAGCAGCTTGGCCCTCGGGGAGACCCAGTACTTC. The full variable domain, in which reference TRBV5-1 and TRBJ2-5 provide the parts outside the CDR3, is KAGVTQTPRYLIKTRGQQVTLSCSPISGHRSVSWYQQTPGQGLQFLFEYFSETQRNKGNFPGRFSGRQFSNSRSEMNVSTLELGDSALYLCASSLALGETQYFGPGTRLLVL.